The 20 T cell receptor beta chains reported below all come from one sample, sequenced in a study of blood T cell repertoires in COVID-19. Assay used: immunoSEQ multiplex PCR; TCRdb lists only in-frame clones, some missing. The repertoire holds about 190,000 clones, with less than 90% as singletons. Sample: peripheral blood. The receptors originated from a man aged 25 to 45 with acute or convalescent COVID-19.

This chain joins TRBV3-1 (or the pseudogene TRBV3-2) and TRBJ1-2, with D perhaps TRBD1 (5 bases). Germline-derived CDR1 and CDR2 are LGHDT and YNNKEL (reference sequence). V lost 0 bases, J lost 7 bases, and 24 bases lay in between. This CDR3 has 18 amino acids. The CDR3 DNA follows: TGTGCCAGCAGCCAAGATGGGTCATGGGGCAGGCCCTTTAGTGGCTACACCTTC. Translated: CASSQDGSWGRPFSGYTF.

The CDR3 DNA reads TGTGCCAGCAGCTTAGATCGAATAGCCTACGAGCAGTACTTC. Translated, it gives CASSLDRIAYEQYF. This chain connects TRBV11-2 to TRBJ2-7, with D uncertain. CDR3 length equals 14 residues. The V end was cut by 0 bases, the J end by 2 bases, with 8 bases between. Germline V lookup: CDR1 SGHAT, CDR2 FQNNGV.

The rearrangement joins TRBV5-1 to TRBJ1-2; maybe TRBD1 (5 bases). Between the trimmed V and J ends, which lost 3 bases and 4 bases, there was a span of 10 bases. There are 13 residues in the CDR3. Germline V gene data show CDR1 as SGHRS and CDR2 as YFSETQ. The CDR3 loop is CASSSTGIYGYTF. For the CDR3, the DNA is TGCGCCAGCAGCTCTACAGGTATCTATGGCTACACCTTC.

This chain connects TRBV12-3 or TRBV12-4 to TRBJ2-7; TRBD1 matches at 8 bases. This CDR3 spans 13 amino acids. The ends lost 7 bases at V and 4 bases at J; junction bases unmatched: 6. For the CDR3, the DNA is TGTGCCAGCAACCCAGGGGGCGGGTACGAGCAGTACTTC. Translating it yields CASNPGGGYEQYF.

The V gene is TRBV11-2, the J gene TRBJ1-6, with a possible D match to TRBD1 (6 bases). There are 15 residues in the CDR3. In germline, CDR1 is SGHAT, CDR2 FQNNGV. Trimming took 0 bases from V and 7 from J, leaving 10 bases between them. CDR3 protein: CASSLDRGANSPLHF. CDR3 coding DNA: TGTGCCAGCAGCTTAGACCGGGGGGCGAATTCACCCCTCCACTTT.

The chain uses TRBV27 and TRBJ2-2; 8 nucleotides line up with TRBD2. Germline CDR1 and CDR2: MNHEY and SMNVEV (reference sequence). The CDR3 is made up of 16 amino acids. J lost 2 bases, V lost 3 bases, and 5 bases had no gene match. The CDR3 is CASSFGRGVNTGELFF. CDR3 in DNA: TGTGCCAGCAGTTTCGGGCGGGGGGTTAACACCGGGGAGCTGTTTTTT.

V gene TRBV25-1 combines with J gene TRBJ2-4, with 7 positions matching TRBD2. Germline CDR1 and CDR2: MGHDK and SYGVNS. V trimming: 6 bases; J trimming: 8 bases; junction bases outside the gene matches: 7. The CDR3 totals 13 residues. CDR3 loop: CASRGTTGDIQYF. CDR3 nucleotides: TGTGCCAGCAGGGGGACTACCGGGGACATTCAGTACTTC.

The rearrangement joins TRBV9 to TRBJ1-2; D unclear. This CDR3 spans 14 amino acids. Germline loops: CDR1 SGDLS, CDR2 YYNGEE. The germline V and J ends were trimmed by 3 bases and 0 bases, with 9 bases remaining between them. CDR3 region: CASSGTAANYGYTF. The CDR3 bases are TGTGCCAGCAGCGGAACAGCAGCTAACTATGGCTACACCTTC.

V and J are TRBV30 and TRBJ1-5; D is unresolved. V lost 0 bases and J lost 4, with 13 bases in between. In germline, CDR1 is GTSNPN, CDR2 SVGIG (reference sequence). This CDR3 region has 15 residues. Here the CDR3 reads CAWSVRWQLNQPQHF. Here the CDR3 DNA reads TGTGCCTGGAGTGTACGATGGCAGTTAAATCAGCCCCAGCATTTT.

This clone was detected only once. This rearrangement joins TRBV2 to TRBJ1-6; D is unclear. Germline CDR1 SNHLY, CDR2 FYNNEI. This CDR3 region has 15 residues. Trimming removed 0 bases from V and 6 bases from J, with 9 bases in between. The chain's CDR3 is CASSEALAFNSPLHF. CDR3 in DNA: TGTGCCAGCAGTGAAGCGCTTGCGTTTAATTCACCCCTCCACTTT.

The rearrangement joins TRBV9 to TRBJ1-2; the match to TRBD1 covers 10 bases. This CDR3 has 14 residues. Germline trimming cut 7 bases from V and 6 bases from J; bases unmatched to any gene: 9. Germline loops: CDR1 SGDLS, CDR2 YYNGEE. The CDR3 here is CASVAGTGVNGYTF. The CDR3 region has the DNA TGTGCCAGCGTCGCCGGGACAGGGGTGAATGGCTACACCTTC. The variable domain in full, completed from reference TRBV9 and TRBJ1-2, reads DSGVTQTPKHLITATGQRVTLRCSPRSGDLSVYWYQQSLDQGLQFLIQYYNGEERAKGNILERFSAQQFPDLHSELNLSSLELGDSALYFCASVAGTGVNGYTFGSGTRLTVV.

The CDR3 reads CASSREGGLTYNSPLHF. CDR3 bases: TGTGCCAGCAGCCGGGAAGGGGGCTTGACCTATAATTCACCCCTCCACTTT. The chain is built from TRBV5-6 and TRBJ1-6; 7 nucleotides match TRBD1. V dropped 4 bases and J dropped 2; count of bases not matched to a gene: 9. Looked up from germline, CDR1 is SGHDT and CDR2 is YYEEEE. CDR3 size: 17 residues.

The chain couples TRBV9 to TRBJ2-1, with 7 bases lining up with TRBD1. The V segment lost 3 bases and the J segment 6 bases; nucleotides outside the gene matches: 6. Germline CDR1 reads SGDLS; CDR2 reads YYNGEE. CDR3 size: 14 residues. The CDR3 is CASSATTGLNEQFF. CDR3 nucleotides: TGTGCCAGCAGCGCCACGACAGGGCTCAATGAGCAGTTCTTC.

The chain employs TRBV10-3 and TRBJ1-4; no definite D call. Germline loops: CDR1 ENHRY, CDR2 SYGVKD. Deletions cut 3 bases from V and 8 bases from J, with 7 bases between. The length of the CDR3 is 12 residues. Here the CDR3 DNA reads TGTGCCATCAGTGAATCGGGGGAAAAACTGTTTTTT. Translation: CAISESGEKLFF.

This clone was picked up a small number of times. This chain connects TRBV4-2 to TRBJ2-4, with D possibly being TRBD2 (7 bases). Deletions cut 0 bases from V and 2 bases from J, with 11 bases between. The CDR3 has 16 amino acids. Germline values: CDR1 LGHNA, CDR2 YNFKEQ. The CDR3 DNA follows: TGTGCCAGCAGCCAAGATGGGGGGGGGCCCAAAAACATTCAGTACTTC. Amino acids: CASSQDGGGPKNIQYF.

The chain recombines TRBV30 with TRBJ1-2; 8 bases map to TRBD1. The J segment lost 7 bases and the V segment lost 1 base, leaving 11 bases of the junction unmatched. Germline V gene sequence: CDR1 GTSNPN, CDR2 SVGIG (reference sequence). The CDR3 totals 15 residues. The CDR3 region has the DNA TGTGCCTGGAGTGGGGTACTCCAGGGGGCGGGTGGCTACACCTTC. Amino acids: CAWSGVLQGAGGYTF.

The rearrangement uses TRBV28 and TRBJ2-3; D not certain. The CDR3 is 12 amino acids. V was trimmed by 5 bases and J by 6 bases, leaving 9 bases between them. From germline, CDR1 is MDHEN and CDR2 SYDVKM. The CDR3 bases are TGTGCCAGCAGTAAACTGGTGGATACGCAGTATTTT. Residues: CASSKLVDTQYF.

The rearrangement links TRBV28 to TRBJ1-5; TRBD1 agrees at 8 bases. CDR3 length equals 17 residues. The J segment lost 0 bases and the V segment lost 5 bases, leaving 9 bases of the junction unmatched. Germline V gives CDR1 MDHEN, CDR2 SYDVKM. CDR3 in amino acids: CASSNPQGDVSNQPQHF. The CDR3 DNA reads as TGTGCCAGCAGTAATCCACAGGGGGATGTTAGCAATCAGCCCCAGCATTTT. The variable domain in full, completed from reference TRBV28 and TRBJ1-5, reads DVKVTQSSRYLVKRTGEKVFLECVQDMDHENMFWYRQDPGLGLRLIYFSYDVKMKEKGDIPEGYSVSREKKERFSLILESASTNQTSMYLCASSNPQGDVSNQPQHFGDGTRLSIL.

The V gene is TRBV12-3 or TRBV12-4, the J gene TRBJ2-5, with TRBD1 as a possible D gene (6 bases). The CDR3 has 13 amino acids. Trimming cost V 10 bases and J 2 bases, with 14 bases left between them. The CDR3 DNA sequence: TGTGCCACCAGGGGCTGGCAGCAAGAGACCCAGTACTTC. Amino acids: CATRGWQQETQYF.

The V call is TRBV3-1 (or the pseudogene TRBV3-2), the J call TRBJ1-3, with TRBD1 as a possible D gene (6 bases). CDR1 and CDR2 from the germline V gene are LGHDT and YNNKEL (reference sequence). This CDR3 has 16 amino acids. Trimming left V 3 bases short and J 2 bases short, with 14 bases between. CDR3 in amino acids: CASSHILRGAGNTIYF. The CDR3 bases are TGTGCCAGCAGCCATATTCTCAGGGGCGCTGGAAACACCATATATTTT.